One and the same sample provided the 21 T cell receptor beta chains below, sequenced in a study of siplizumab effects on memory and regulatory T cells. Measured with immunoSEQ multiplex PCR; TCRdb has only the in-frame clones, and not every one. The sample yields some 100,000 clones, 93% seen once. The sequenced sample consisted of non-Treg CD4+ T cells sorted from blood. These receptor sequences come from a human donor in good health.

The chain couples TRBV23-1 to TRBJ1-3; TRBD1 might be the D (5 bases). TRBV23-1 is an ORF, with its function uncertain. This CDR3 contains 17 residues. Between the trimmed V and J ends, which lost 2 bases and 8 bases, there was a span of 22 bases. DNA for the CDR3: TGCGCCAGCAGTCAAGAGCGCCGGACAAGGGAGAATTACACCATATATTTT. It encodes CASSQERRTRENYTIYF.

V is TRBV7-3 and J is TRBJ2-1; 10 bases align to TRBD2. This CDR3 is built from 15 residues. Per germline, CDR1 SGHTA and CDR2 FQGTGA. V lost 4 bases, J lost 9 bases, and 9 bases stayed unmatched. The CDR3 protein is CASSSSGGLSGEQFF. As DNA, the CDR3 is TGTGCCAGCAGCTCTAGCGGGGGCCTCTCGGGTGAGCAGTTCTTC.

The J gene is TRBJ2-3, the V gene TRBV28; D is unclear. V lost 2 bases and J lost 7, with 4 bases in between. The CDR3 consists of 11 residues. The germline V gene has CDR1 MDHEN and CDR2 SYDVKM. This CDR3 is CASSLENTQYF. In DNA form, the CDR3 reads TGTGCCAGCAGTTTAGAAAATACGCAGTATTTT.

This chain connects TRBV5-5 to TRBJ1-6; D call uncertain. The CDR3 has 18 amino acids. Germline V CDR1 and CDR2: SGHKS, YYEKEE (reference sequence). Trimming left V 4 bases short and J 0 bases short, with 17 bases between. In DNA, the CDR3 is TGTGCCAGCAGCCCGACGGCAGCCTCGAGCTCCTATAATTCACCCCTCCACTTT. This encodes CASSPTAASSSYNSPLHF.

The chain carries TRBV5-4 and TRBJ2-7; 8 bases are shared with TRBD2. The V gene end was trimmed by 10 bases and the J gene end by 0 bases; junction bases not matched to a gene: 12. Germline lookup yields CDR1 SGHNT and CDR2 YYREEE (reference sequence). The CDR3 totals 15 residues. In DNA, the CDR3 is TGTGCCTTTTACAAAGGAGCGGGGGTCTCCTACGAGCAGTACTTC. Protein sequence: CAFYKGAGVSYEQYF.

The gene calls are TRBV7-9 and TRBJ1-4; D possibly corresponds to TRBD1 (5 bases). The germline V gene has CDR1 SEHNR and CDR2 FQNEAQ (reference sequence). V lost 5 bases and J lost 2, with 18 bases in between. This CDR3 is 17 amino acids long. CDR3 sequence reads: CASSPLGEVGTNEKLFF. In nucleotides, the CDR3 is TGTGCCAGCAGCCCCCTGGGGGAAGTCGGGACTAATGAAAAACTGTTTTTT.

This clone was counted once. J is TRBJ2-2 and V is TRBV7-9, with D perhaps matching TRBD1 (5 bases). The CDR3 has 13 amino acids. Trimming cost V 4 bases and J 7 bases, with 10 bases left between them. Germline CDR1 is SEHNR and CDR2 is FQNEAQ (reference sequence). CDR3: CASSSQGIGELFF. CDR3 DNA: TGTGCCAGCAGCTCTCAGGGAATCGGGGAGCTGTTTTTT.

This clone was seen a handful of times. This chain links TRBV20-1 with TRBJ1-1; D is unresolved. Deletions cut 5 bases from V and 2 bases from J, with 6 bases between. This CDR3 region has 11 residues. Germline-derived CDR1 and CDR2 are DFQATT and SNEGSKA (reference sequence). For the CDR3, the DNA is TGCAGTGCTCCCGATAACACTGAAGCTTTCTTT. Amino acid sequence: CSAPDNTEAFF.

The gene calls are TRBV12-5 and TRBJ1-2; D perhaps matches TRBD1 (5 bases). CDR1 and CDR2 (germline): LGHNT, FRNRAP. The germline V and J ends were trimmed by 0 bases and 4 bases, with 18 bases remaining between them. This CDR3 is 17 amino acids long. CDR3 amino acids: CASGLVIEGPFSYGYTF. The CDR3 nucleotides read TGTGCTAGTGGTTTGGTTATTGAGGGACCCTTCTCCTATGGCTACACCTTC.

V usage is TRBV10-3 and J usage is TRBJ1-1; D might be TRBD1 (6 bases). With 4 bases removed from V and 5 bases from J, the gap between germline ends came to 17 bases. The CDR3 covers 15 residues. Germline values: CDR1 ENHRY, CDR2 SYGVKD. The CDR3 bases are TGTGCCATCAGTGGCGGTGAGGGGGAAGGAACTGAAGCTTTCTTT. It specifies CAISGGEGEGTEAFF.

V usage is TRBV7-2 and J usage is TRBJ1-1, with D possibly being TRBD1 (5 bases). Germline-derived CDR1 and CDR2 are SGHTA and FQGNSA. The CDR3 is 11 amino acids. V was cut by 1 base and J by 10 bases, with 7 bases left in between. The CDR3 nucleotides are TGTGCCAGCAGCTTAGGTGGGACAGCTTTCTTT. Encoded protein: CASSLGGTAFF.

The rearrangement links TRBV5-1 to TRBJ1-6; D is perhaps TRBD1 (6 bases). V was clipped by 0 bases and J by 10 bases, with 8 bases between them. The germline V gene has CDR1 SGHRS and CDR2 YFSETQ. The CDR3 runs to 13 residues. The CDR3 DNA sequence: TGCGCCAGCAGCTTGGAACAGGGATCACCCCTCCACTTT. Amino acid sequence: CASSLEQGSPLHF.

This rearrangement joins TRBV7-9 to TRBJ1-1, with 7 bases fitting TRBD1. J gave up 3 bases and V 4 bases, and 8 bases lay outside the gene matches. CDR3 size: 15 residues. Germline V gene lookup returns CDR1 SEHNR and CDR2 FQNEAQ (reference sequence). The CDR3 DNA follows: TGTGCCAGCAGCTCCCGACAGGGAAGGGACACTGAAGCTTTCTTT. Its translation: CASSSRQGRDTEAFF.

The chain combines TRBV5-1 with TRBJ2-1; 7 nucleotides agree with TRBD1. The V gene's germline CDR1 is SGHRS and CDR2 YFSETQ. The CDR3 covers 16 residues. The J segment lost 6 bases and the V segment lost 0 bases, leaving 9 bases of the junction unmatched. CDR3 in amino acids: CASSLVGTALTNEQFF. The DNA of the CDR3 is TGCGCCAGCAGCTTGGTCGGGACAGCCTTAACCAATGAGCAGTTCTTC.

This clone was seen once. V usage is TRBV10-3 and J usage is TRBJ2-5, with 10 bases fitting TRBD1. CDR1 and CDR2 from the germline V gene are ENHRY and SYGVKD. The CDR3 sequence is 14 residues long. Trimming cost V 5 bases and J 2 bases; bases outside gene matches: 2. The CDR3 DNA follows: TGTGCCATCAGTTCGGGACAGGGGCAAGAGACCCAGTACTTC. Protein sequence: CAISSGQGQETQYF.

This rearrangement joins TRBV30 to TRBJ1-1, with D perhaps matching TRBD1 (5 bases). Trimming pared 0 bases from V and 5 bases from J, leaving 13 bases between. Germline-derived CDR1 and CDR2 are GTSNPN and SVGIG (reference sequence). The CDR3 has 14 residues. The CDR3 DNA sequence: TGTGCCTGGAGTGTAGGGGCGGTGAGGACTGAAGCTTTCTTT. It specifies CAWSVGAVRTEAFF.

This chain connects TRBV9 to TRBJ1-4; D gene uncertain. In germline, CDR1 is SGDLS, CDR2 YYNGEE. This CDR3 spans 15 amino acids. Trimming cost V 0 bases and J 3 bases, with 9 bases left between them. The CDR3 nucleotides read TGTGCCAGCAGCGTAGCTGATTTAGCTAATGAAAAACTGTTTTTT. Translating it yields CASSVADLANEKLFF.

Comments on this clone: It is unclear where the CDR3 begins or ends on the DNA, so no DNA is shown, and the CDR3 is as TCRdb lists it. The rearrangement joins TRBV2 to TRBJ2-6. The germline gives CDR1 SNHLY, CDR2 FYNNEI. Counting both end residues, the CDR3 totals 17 amino acids. CDR3 amino acids: CASSSDLWGSGANVLAF.

This sequence joins TRBV6-1 and TRBJ2-7, with 10 bases lining up with TRBD1. There are 14 residues in the CDR3. J gave up 7 bases and V 5 bases, and 8 bases lay outside the gene matches. Germline values: CDR1 MNHNS, CDR2 SASEGT. CDR3 region: CASSPGTGVGEQYF. In nucleotides, the CDR3 is TGTGCCAGCAGTCCCGGGACAGGGGTTGGTGAGCAGTACTTC.

This chain links TRBV10-3 with TRBJ1-2; D is perhaps TRBD1 (5 bases). This CDR3 is 13 amino acids long. Germline CDR1 ENHRY, CDR2 SYGVKD. Trimming stripped 7 bases from V and 6 bases from J, with 15 bases between. DNA for the CDR3: TGTGCCATCACGGGGGACCGGGAAAATGGCTACACCTTC. As protein: CAITGDRENGYTF.

Comments on this clone: Mismatch with germline at one junction end may stem from a read error. Other nucleotide sequences from this sample produce the same CDR3. The V and J genes are TRBV2 and TRBJ2-7; 8 nucleotides agree with TRBD1. The CDR3 extends over 13 amino acids. The germline gives CDR1 SNHLY, CDR2 FYNNEI. The CDR3 sequence is CASRDPGGGEQYF. For the CDR3, the DNA is TGTGCCAGCAGGGACCCAGGGGGCGGCGAGCAATACTTC.